This entry features one T cell receptor beta chain sequence. Sequencing used immunoSEQ multiplex PCR; TCRdb keeps in-frame clones, though not all of them. The sample has around 70,000 clones; about 80% are singletons. The V gene end was trimmed by 1 base and the J gene end by 10 bases; junction bases not matched to a gene: 7. Germline values: CDR1 LGHNA, CDR2 YSLEER. The length of the CDR3 is 15 residues. The sample is drawn from a study of blood T cell repertoires in COVID-19. Overall study: From the United States, Italy and Spain came samples of acute and convalescent COVID-19. The analysed material was cDNA or gDNA that came from T cells, B-cell-depleted T cells, or PBMCs.

This chain connects TRBV4-3 to TRBJ1-6; 7 positions match TRBD1. The sequence was obtained from a man in his 60s with acute or convalescent COVID-19. The sample taken for sequencing was peripheral blood. The CDR3: CASSQVEGASSPLHF. The CDR3 DNA follows: TGCGCCAGCAGCCAAGTCGAGGGGGCGTCCTCACCCCTCCACTTT.